At least ten counts were recorded for the clone carrying this TCR beta chain. Its specificity is not known. At one end, the junction sequence differs from germline, possibly due to a read error. Amplification targeted TCR beta CDR3 regions from RNA transcripts. First-round RT-PCR with HTBI primers amplified the TCR CDR3 region. TCRdb reanalysed the multiplex PCR reads using MiXCR and keeps one entry per CDR3 protein. The table records roughly 500,000 distinct CDR3 sequences, roughly a sixth of them present only once. Enrolled ophthalmopathy patients presented with a Clinical Activity Score of at least 3, a NOSPECS grade of at least 4, and disease duration under 3 months. Uncontrolled infection, other autoimmune disease, pregnancy and lactation each barred patients from inclusion. Out of 10 ml of fresh peripheral blood came the PBMCs. The data are from a study of T cells in Graves' hyperthyroidism and ophthalmopathy.

General study results and limits: A 13 V-J signature model discriminated ophthalmopathy versus stable hyperthyroidism.

This CDR3 region has 18 residues. CDR1 and CDR2 from the germline V gene are SGHTA and FQGNSA. The source material was blood. The TCR sequence derives from a woman under 40 with Graves' ophthalmopathy. V usage is TRBV7-2 and J usage is TRBJ2-7; TRBD2 matches 10 bases. As DNA, the CDR3 is TGTGCCAGCAGCCTAGCAGCCCAGCGGGAGGGCGGTCACCACGAGCAGTACTTC. Protein: CASSLAAQREGGHHEQYF.